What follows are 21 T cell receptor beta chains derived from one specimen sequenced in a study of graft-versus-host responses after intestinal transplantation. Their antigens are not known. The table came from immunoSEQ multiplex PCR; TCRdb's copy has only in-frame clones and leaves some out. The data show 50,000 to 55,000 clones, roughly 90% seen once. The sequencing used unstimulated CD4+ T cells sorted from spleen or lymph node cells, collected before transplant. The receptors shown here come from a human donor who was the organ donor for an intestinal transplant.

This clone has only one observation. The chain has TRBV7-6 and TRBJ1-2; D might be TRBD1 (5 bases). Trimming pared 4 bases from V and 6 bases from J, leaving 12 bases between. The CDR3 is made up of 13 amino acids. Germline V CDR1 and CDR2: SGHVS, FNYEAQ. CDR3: CASSSPQGHGYTF. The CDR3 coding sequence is TGTGCCAGCAGCTCCCCCCAGGGCCATGGCTACACCTTC.

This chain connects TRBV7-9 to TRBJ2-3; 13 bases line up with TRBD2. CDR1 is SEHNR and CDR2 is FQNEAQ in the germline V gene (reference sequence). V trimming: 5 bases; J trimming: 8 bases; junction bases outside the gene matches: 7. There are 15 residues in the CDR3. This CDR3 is CASSEGLAGSRTQYF. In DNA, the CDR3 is TGTGCCAGCAGCGAGGGACTAGCGGGATCGCGTACGCAGTATTTT.

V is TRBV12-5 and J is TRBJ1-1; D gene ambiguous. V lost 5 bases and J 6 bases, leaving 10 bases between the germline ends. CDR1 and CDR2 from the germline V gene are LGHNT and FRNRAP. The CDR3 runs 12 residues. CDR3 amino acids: CASGLSLAEAFF. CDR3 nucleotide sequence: TGTGCTAGTGGTCTTTCACTCGCTGAAGCTTTCTTT.

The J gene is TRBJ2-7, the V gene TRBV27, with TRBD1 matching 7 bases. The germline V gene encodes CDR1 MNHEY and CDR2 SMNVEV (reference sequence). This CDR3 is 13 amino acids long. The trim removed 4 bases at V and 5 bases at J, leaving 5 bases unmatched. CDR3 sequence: CASSSRQGDEQYF. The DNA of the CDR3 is TGTGCCAGCAGTTCCCGACAGGGCGACGAGCAGTACTTC.

The CDR3 DNA sequence: TGTGCCAGCAGCCGCGCCGCTGAACTATCGGGATATAATTCACCCCTCCACTTT. Protein product: CASSRAAELSGYNSPLHF. J is TRBJ1-6 and V is TRBV5-6; D call uncertain. This CDR3 has 18 amino acids. Germline V CDR1 and CDR2: SGHDT, YYEEEE. V was cut by 4 bases and J by 4 bases, with 21 bases left in between.

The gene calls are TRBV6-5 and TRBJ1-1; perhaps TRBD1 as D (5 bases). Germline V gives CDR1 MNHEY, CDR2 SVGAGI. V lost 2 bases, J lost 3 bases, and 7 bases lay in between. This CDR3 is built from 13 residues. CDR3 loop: CASSYQGYTEAFF. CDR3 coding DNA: TGTGCCAGCAGTTACCAGGGTTACACTGAAGCTTTCTTT.

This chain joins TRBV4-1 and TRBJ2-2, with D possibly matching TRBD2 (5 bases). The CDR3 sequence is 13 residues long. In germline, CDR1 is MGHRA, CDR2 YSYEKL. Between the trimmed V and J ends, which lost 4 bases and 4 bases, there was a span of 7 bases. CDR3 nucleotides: TGCGCCAGCAGCCGAGGACTCACCGGGGAGCTGTTTTTT. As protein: CASSRGLTGELFF.

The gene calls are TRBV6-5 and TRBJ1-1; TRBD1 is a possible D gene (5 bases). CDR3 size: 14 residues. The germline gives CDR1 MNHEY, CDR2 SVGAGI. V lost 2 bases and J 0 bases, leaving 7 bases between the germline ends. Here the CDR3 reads CASSYQGMNTEAFF. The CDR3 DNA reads TGTGCCAGCAGTTACCAGGGAATGAACACTGAAGCTTTCTTT.

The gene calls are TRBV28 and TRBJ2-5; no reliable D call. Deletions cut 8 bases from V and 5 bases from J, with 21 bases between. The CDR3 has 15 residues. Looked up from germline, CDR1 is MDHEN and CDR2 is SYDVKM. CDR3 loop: CASSSPSAIAETQYF. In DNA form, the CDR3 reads TGTGCCAGCTCCAGCCCCAGCGCGATTGCGGAGACCCAGTACTTC.

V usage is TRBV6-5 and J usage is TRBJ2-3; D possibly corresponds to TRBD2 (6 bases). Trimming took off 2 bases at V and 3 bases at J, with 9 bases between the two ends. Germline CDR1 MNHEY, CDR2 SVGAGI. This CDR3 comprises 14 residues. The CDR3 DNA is TGTGCCAGCAGTTACCAGGAGGGGACAGATACGCAGTATTTT. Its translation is CASSYQEGTDTQYF.

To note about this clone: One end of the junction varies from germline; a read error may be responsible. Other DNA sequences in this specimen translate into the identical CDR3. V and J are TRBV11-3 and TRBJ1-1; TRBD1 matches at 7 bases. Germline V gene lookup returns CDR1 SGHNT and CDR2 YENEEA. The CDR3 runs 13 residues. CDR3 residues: CASSLQGSTEAFF. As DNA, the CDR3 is TGTGCTAGCAGCTTACAGGGGAGCACTGAAGCTTTCTTT.

The CDR3 region has the DNA TGTGCCAGCAGTTTAGGGGACACGAACACCGGGGAGCTGTTTTTT. Its translation is CASSLGDTNTGELFF. This rearrangement joins TRBV28 to TRBJ2-2; the D gene is possibly TRBD1 (6 bases). The CDR3 is made up of 15 amino acids. V shed 2 bases and J shed 0 bases, with 7 bases lying between them. Germline V CDR1 and CDR2: MDHEN, SYDVKM.

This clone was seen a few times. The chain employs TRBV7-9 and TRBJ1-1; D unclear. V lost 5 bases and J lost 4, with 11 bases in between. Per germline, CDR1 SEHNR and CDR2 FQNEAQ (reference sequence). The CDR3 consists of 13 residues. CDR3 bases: TGTGCCAGCAGCCTAGGGCAGTCCACTGAAGCTTTCTTT. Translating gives CASSLGQSTEAFF.

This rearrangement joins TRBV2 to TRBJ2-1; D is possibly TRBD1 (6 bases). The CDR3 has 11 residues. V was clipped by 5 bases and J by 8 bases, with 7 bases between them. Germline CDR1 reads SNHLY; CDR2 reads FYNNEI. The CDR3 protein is CASSTGYEQFF. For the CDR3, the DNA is TGTGCCAGCAGTACAGGGTATGAGCAGTTCTTC.

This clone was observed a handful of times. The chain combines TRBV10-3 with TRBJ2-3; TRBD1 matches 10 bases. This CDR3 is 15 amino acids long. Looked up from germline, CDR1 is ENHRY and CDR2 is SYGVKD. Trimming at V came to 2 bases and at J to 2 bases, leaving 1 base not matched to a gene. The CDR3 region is CAISEGQGVTDTQYF. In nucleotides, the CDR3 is TGTGCCATCAGTGAGGGACAGGGGGTCACAGATACGCAGTATTTT.

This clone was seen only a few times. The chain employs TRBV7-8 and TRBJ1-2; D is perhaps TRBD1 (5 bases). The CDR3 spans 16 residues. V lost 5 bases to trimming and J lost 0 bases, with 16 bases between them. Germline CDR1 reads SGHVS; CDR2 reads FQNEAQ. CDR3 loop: CASSGGGSRANYGYTF. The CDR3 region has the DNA TGTGCCAGCAGCGGGGGGGGGTCCCGAGCTAACTATGGCTACACCTTC. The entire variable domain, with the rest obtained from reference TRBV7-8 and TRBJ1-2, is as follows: GAGVSQSPRYKVAKRGQDVALRCDPISGHVSLFWYQQALGQGPEFLTYFQNEAQLDKSGLPSDRFFAERPEGSVSTLKIQRTQQEDSAVYLCASSGGGSRANYGYTFGSGTRLTVV.

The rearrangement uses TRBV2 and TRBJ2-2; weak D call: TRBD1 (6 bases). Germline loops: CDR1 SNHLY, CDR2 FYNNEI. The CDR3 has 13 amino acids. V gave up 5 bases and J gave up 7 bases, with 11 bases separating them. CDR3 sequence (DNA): TGTGCCAGCAGTACAGGGAAACACGGGGAGCTGTTTTTT. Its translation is CASSTGKHGELFF. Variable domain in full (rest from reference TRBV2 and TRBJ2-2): EPEVTQTPSHQVTQMGQEVILRCVPISNHLYFYWYRQILGQKVEFLVSFYNNEISEKSEIFDDQFSVERPDGSNFTLKIRSTKLEDSAMYFCASSTGKHGELFFGEGSRLTVL.

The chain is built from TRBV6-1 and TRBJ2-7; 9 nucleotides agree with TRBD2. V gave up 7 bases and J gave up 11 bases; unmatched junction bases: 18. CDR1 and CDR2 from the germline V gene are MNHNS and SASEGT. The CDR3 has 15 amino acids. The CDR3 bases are TGTGCCAGCACCCAAAGGTCCGCGGGAGGGTTAGGGGAGTACTTC. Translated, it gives CASTQRSAGGLGEYF.

The chain's CDR3 is CASSRTSGSTDTQYF. The CDR3 nucleotides are TGTGCCAGCAGCCGAACTAGCGGAAGCACAGATACGCAGTATTTT. This rearrangement joins TRBV7-6 to TRBJ2-3; the match to TRBD2 covers 8 bases. Germline CDR1 SGHVS, CDR2 FNYEAQ. The CDR3 runs to 15 residues. The trim removed 5 bases at V and 0 bases at J, leaving 4 bases unmatched.

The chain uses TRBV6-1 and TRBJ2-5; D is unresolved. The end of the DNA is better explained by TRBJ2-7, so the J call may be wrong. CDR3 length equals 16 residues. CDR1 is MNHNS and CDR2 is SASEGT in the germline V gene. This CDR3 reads CASSEVFEKLSYEQYF. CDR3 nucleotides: TGTGCCAGCAGTGAAGTGTTCGAGAAATTAAGCTACGAGCAGTACTTC.

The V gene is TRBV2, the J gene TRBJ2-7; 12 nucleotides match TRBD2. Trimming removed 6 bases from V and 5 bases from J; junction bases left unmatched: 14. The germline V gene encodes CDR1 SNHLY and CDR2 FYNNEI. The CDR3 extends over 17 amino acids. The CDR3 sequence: CASSRLASGRAVHEQYF. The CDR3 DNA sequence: TGTGCCAGCAGCCGTTTAGCTAGCGGGAGGGCCGTCCACGAGCAGTACTTC.